The T cell receptor beta chain described here comes from a study of blood T cells in healthy people across ages (dated by TCRdb to the mid-2010s). Describing the broader study: In model experiments, template switching captured roughly one uniquely barcoded TCR beta cDNA molecule for every two T cells. The donors were divided into four age groups: young (average around 15 years), middle-aged (around 41), aged (about 60) and long-lived (82). Using deep sequencing normalized with unique cDNA molecular identifiers, the study measured how TCR beta repertoire diversity changes with age. Using the same blood draw, the study looked at two additional independent replicas of 1 million unique cDNA reads for two donors, one aged 18 to 29 and the other aged 80 or older.

Library preparation employed 5' RACE. These reads were obtained on an Illumina HiSeq 2500. The second PCR ran for about 7 to 11 cycles and used a J-beta primer mix along with a sample-barcoded 5' primer. Each TCR beta cDNA molecule received a unique molecular identifier from a template-switch 5' adaptor carrying 12 random nucleotides. At least 2.5 million CDR3-containing paired-end reads were obtained from each sample. All of the RNA was converted into first-strand cDNA using the Mint cDNA synthesis kit, with a TRBC-specific oligonucleotide serving as the primer. After uracil-DNA glycosylase treatment, a first 18-cycle PCR used universal primers M1SS and BC2_uni_R on all cDNA. On the study's bioinformatics: For normalization, 1 million high-quality reads were randomly selected from each sample, with every read carrying a distinct molecular identifier. Instead of being binned into consensus sequences, reads with shared molecular identifiers were discarded. MiTCR, set to a Q25 quality threshold and the strictest error-elimination algorithm, was used for CDR3 identification, clonotype clustering and error correction. A nonparametric unseen species model with Euler transformation was used to estimate a lower bound on total TCR beta diversity. Clones were called with MiXCR by TCRdb after fastp trimmed the public reads at Q25, and only in-frame beta chains were retained. For every CDR3 protein sequence, its rows merge into one entry that carries the most common genes and DNA. These V and J calls derive from TCRdb rather than the authors' analysis. Recorded for this sample are some 1,000,000 distinct CDR3 sequences; around 25% of them occurred a single time. Jointly, the top ten make up around 0.7% of the sample.

Comment on this clonotype: Its antigen has not been determined. The sample holds no much larger clone one base away, and base qualities are not on file.

Beyond this particular receptor, the publication reports: Estimates of total diversity based on one million sequenced T cells were regarded as lower bounds and as underestimates. There was a strong correlation between observed TCR beta diversity and the percentage of naive T cells measured by flow cytometry. Compared with the aged group, the long-lived group had more naive CD4+ T cells, fewer expanded clones and increased TCR diversity, suggesting age selection. The CMV infection status of donors was not known, potentially confounding age-related changes in expanded clonotypes. Observed TCR beta diversity per million T cells fell roughly linearly with age, and a significant reduction was already apparent by age around 40. Since profiling was done on bulk unsorted PBMCs, naive and antigen-experienced compartments could not be conclusively compared.

The donors were roughly 39 Caucasian individuals from Russia, aged roughly 6 to 100 years, who were systemically healthy. Around 9.9 milliliters of peripheral blood were collected from each donor into EDTA-treated Vacutainer tubes. Ficoll-Paque density-gradient centrifugation was used to isolate PBMCs, with at least 7 million per sample. Total RNA was extracted from PBMCs with Trizol reagent, with at least 6 micrograms obtained per sample. For every donor, flow cytometry on a PBMC aliquot measured the percentage of naive CD45RAhigh/CD27high T cells. This sample was shared with a second study, whose subject was T cells of mothers and their children. Taken from the second paper: Nine systemically healthy Caucasian individuals served as donors, namely three mothers together with their six children. cDNA synthesis consumed the entire amount of extracted RNA, loaded at about 1.5 ug RNA in each 15 ul reaction. In the second PCR, the M1S primer added sample barcodes and 2-4 random nucleotides. More than 8 million TCR beta CDR3 reads were obtained from each mother, and roughly 3 million reads were obtained from each child. Thymic selection similarly shapes TCR recombination output in related and unrelated pairs, with minor effect from inherited differences. Related mother-child pairs always showed normalized repertoire overlap that was slightly higher than in unrelated mother-child pairs, though the difference was never significant. No persistent microchimeric T cell clones were found, with a detection sensitivity of roughly 99 clones per million clonotypes. Deep NGS was used in the study to compare the TCR beta repertoires of mothers and children and to look for features that separate related mother-child pairs from unrelated individuals. On average, the children were about 12 +/- 4 years old, while the mothers were approximately 41 +/- 4 years old. Libraries were sequenced on Illumina HiSeq 2000 with 100+100 nt paired-end reads after adapter ligation with NEBNext reagents. To prevent cross-contamination, the mother and child libraries were prepared a month apart and were sequenced in separate runs. Each donor had between about 450,000 and 2,200,000 distinct TCR beta clonotypes identified. Naive TCR beta clonotypes were estimated from low-frequency clonotypes matched to each donor's FACS-determined naive share, without sorting.

Sequencing was done on a sample of blood. The origin of this receptor is a girl aged 2-10 years in good health.

The nucleotide sequence reads TGTGCCAGCAGCGTAGGGGGGACAGGGTCTCTAAATGAGCAGTTCTTC. Its product reads: CASSVGGTGSLNEQFF. Rearrangement joined TRBV9 to TRBJ2-1; the junction holds 9 bases that match TRBD1. Taken from the germline V gene, the CDR1 and CDR2 loops are SGDLS and YYNGEE. V is cut back by 0 bases and J by 7 bases, with 8 bases in the junction unmatched. The CDR3 runs 16 residues from the cysteine to the phenylalanine. Only CDR3 DNA is held: 48 bases, read in frame from base 1.